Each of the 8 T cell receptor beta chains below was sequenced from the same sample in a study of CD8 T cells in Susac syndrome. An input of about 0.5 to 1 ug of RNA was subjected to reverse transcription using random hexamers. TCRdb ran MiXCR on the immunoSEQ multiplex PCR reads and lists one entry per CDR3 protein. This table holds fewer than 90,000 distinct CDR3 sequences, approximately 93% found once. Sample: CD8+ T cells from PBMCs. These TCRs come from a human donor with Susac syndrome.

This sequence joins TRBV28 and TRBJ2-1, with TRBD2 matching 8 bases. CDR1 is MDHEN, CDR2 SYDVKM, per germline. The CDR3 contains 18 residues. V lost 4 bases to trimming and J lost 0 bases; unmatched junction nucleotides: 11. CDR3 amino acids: CASSSRGREESSYNEQFF. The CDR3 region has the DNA TGTGCCAGCAGTTCCCGGGGGCGGGAGGAGAGCTCCTACAATGAGCAGTTCTTC.

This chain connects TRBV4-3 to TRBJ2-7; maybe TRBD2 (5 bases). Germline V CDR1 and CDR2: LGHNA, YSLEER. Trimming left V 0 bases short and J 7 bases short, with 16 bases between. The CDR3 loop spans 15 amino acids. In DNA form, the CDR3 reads TGCGCCAGCAGCCAAGAAAGACTACCCCTTCGGGAGCAGTACTTC. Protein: CASSQERLPLREQYF.

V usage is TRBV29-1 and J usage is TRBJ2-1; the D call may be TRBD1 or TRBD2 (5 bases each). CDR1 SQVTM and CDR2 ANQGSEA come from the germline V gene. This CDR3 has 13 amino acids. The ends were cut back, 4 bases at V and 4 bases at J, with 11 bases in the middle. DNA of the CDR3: TGCAGCGTTGCTGGGACCGATTACAATGAGCAGTTCTTC. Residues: CSVAGTDYNEQFF.

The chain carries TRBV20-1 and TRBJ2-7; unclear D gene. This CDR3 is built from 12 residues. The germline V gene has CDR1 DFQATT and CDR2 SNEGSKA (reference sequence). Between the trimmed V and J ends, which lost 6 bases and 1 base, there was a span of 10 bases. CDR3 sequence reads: CSADGPSYEQYF. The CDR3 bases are TGCAGTGCGGACGGACCGTCCTACGAGCAGTACTTC.

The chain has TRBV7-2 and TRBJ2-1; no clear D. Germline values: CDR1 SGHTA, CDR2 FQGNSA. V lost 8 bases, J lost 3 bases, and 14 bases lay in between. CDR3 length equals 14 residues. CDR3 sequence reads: CASVREDLYNEQFF. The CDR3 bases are TGTGCCAGCGTTAGAGAGGACCTCTACAATGAGCAGTTCTTC. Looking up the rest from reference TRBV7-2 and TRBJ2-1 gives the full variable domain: GAGVSQSPSNKVTEKGKDVELRCDPISGHTALYWYRQSLGQGLEFLIYFQGNSAPDKSGLPSDRFSAERTGGSVSTLTIQRTQQEDSAVYLCASVREDLYNEQFFGPGTRLTVL.

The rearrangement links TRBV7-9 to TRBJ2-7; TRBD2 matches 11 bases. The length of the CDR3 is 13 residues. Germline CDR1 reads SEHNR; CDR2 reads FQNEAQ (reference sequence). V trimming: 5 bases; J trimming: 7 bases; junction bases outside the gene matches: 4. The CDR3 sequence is CASSASGRREQYF. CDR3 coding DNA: TGTGCCAGCAGCGCTAGCGGGAGGAGAGAGCAGTACTTC.

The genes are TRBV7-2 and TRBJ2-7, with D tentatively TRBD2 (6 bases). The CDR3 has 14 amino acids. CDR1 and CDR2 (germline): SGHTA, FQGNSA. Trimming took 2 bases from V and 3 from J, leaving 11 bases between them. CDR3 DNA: TGTGCCAGCAGCTTACCGGGACTGATCTACGAGCAGTACTTC. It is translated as CASSLPGLIYEQYF.

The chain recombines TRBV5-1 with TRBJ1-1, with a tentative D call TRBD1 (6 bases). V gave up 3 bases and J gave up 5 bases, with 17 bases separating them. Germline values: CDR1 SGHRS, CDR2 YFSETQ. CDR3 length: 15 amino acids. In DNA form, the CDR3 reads TGCGCCAGCAGCTCGACCCCAGGGGATCTTACTGAAGCTTTCTTT. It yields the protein CASSSTPGDLTEAFF.